This TCR beta chain was found in a study of cytomegalovirus exposure and HLA in healthy donors. Study-wide points: A later analysis found TCR association rates differed by HLA locus, highest for DRB1 and lowest for HLA-C.

In regard to this clone: As yet, its antigen is unknown.

This PCR relied on a set of 60 Vbeta primers and 13 Jbeta primers. The method was immunoSEQ multiplex PCR; TCRdb's version includes in-frame clones alone and lacks a portion of them. This table holds over 130,000 clones, approximately 67% found once. CDR3 length: 14 residues. CDR1 is KGHSH, CDR2 LQKENI, per germline. This TCR came from an older woman in good health and CMV-seronegative. Sequencing used PBMCs. The chain joins TRBV18 to TRBJ2-5; 10 nucleotides match TRBD1. TRBJ2-7 matches the DNA end more closely, so the J call is doubtful. The CDR3 is CASSLGQGTYEQYF. Here the CDR3 DNA reads TGTGCCAGCTCACTGGGACAGGGGACCTACGAGCAGTACTTC.